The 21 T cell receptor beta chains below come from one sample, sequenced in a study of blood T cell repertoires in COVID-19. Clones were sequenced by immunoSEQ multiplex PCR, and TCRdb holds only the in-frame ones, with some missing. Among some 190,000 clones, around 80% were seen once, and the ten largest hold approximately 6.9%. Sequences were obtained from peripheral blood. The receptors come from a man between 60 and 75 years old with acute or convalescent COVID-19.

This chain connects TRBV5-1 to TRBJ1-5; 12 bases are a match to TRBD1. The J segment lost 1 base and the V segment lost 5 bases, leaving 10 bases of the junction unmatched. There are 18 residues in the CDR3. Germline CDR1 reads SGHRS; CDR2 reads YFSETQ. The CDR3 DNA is TGCGCCAGCAGTTACCGGGACAGGGGGCGAGGGAGCAATCAGCCCCAGCATTTT. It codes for CASSYRDRGRGSNQPQHF.

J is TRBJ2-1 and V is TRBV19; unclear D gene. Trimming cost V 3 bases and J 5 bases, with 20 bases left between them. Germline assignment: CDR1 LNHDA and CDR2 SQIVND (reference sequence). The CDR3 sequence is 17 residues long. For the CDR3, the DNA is TGTGCCAGTAGTATTTACCCTATTTGGGCGAAAGACAATGAGCAGTTCTTC. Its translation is CASSIYPIWAKDNEQFF.

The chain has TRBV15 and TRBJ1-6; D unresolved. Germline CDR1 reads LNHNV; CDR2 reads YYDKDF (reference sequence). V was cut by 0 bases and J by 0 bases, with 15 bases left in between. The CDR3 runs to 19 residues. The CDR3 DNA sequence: TGTGCCACCAGCAGAGATAGAGCCGTCCTAAGCTCCTATAATTCACCCCTCCACTTT. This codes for CATSRDRAVLSSYNSPLHF.

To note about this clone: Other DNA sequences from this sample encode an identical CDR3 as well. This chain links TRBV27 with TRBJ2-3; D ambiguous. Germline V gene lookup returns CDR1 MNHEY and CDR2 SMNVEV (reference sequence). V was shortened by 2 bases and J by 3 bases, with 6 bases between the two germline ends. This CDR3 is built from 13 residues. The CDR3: CASSLVLTDTQYF. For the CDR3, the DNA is TGTGCCAGCAGTTTAGTACTGACAGATACGCAGTATTTT.

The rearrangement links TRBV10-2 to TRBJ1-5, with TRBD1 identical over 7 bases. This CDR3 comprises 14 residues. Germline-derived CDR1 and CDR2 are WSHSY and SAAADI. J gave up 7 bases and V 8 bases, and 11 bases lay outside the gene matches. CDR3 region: CASPVDRVGQPQHF. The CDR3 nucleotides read TGCGCCAGCCCCGTCGACAGGGTAGGCCAGCCCCAGCATTTT.

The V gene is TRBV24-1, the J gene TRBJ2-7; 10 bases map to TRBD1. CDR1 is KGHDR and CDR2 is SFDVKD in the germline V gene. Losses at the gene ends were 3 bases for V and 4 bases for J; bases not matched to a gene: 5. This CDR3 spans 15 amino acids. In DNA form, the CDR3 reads TGTGCCACCAGTGATGGGACAGGGGCTGGTTACGAGCAGTACTTC. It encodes CATSDGTGAGYEQYF.

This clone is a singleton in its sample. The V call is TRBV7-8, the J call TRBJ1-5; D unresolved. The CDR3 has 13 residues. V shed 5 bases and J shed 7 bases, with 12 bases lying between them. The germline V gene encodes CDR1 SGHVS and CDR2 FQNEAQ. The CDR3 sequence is CASSPGSGQPQHF. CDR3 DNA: TGTGCCAGCAGCCCCGGGAGCGGCCAGCCCCAGCATTTT.

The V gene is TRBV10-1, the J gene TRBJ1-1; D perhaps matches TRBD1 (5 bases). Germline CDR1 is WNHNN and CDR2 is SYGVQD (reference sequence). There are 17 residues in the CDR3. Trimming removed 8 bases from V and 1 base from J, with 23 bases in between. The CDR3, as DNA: TGCGCCAGCCCTTTGGATGACAGACAGCAACAGAACACTGAAGCTTTCTTT. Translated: CASPLDDRQQQNTEAFF.

The CDR3 spells CASSYSGQYQPQHF. In DNA form, the CDR3 reads TGTGCCAGCAGTTACTCGGGACAGTATCAGCCCCAGCATTTT. The rearrangement links TRBV6-2 or TRBV6-3 to TRBJ1-5; TRBD1 agrees at 7 bases. This CDR3 region has 14 residues. From germline, CDR1 is MNHEY and CDR2 SVGEGT. With V trimmed by 0 bases and J by 5 bases, 1 base remained unmatched.

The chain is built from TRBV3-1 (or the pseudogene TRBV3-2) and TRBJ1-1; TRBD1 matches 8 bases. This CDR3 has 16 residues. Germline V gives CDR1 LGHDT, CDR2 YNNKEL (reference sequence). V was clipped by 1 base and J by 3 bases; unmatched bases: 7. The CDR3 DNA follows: TGTGCCAGCAGCCAAGCCCCGACAGGGGCCCACACTGAAGCTTTCTTT. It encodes CASSQAPTGAHTEAFF.

The CDR3 here is CASSQGVGQNLGEQYF. CDR3 bases: TGTGCCAGCAGCCAAGGGGTGGGACAAAACCTGGGCGAGCAGTACTTC. The rearrangement uses TRBV3-1 (or the pseudogene TRBV3-2) and TRBJ2-7, with D possibly matching TRBD1 (6 bases). CDR3 length: 16 residues. The germline V gene encodes CDR1 LGHDT and CDR2 YNNKEL (reference sequence). V shed 1 base and J shed 6 bases, with 19 bases lying between them.

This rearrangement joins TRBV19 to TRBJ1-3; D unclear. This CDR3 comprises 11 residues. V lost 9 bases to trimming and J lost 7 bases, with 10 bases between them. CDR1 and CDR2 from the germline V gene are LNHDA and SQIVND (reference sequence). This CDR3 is CARERWNTIYF. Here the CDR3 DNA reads TGTGCCAGGGAGCGTTGGAACACCATATATTTT.

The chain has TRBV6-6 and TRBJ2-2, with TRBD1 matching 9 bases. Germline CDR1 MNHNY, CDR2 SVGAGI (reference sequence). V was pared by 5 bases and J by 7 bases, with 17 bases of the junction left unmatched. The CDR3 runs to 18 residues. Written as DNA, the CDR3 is TGTGCCAGCAGTCCGACTTCCGGGACAGGGAACAGGGACGGGGAGCTGTTTTTT. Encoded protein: CASSPTSGTGNRDGELFF.

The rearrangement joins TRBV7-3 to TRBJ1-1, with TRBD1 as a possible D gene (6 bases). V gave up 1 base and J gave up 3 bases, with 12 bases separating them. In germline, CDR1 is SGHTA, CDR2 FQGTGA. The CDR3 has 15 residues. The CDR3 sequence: CASSLIGGLDTEAFF. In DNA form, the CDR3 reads TGTGCCAGCAGCTTAATAGGGGGTCTTGACACTGAAGCTTTCTTT.

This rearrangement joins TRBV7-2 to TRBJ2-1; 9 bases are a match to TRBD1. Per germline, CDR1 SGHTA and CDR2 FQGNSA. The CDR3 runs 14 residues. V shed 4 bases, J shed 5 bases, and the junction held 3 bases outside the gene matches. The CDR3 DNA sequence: TGTGCCAGCAGCTATCGGACAGGGGACAATGAGCAGTTCTTC. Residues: CASSYRTGDNEQFF.

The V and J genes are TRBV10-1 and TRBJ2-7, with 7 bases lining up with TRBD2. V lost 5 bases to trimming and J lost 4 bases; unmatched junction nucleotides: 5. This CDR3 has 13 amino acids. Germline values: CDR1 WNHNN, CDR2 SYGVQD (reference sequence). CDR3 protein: CASSRDYLYEQYF. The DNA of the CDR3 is TGCGCCAGCAGTCGGGACTACCTGTACGAGCAGTACTTC.

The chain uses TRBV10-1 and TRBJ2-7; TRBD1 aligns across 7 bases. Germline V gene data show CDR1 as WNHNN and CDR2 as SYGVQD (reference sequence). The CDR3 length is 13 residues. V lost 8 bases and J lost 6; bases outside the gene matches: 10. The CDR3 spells CASFPDRVSEQYF. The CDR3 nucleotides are TGCGCCAGCTTTCCCGACAGGGTTAGCGAGCAGTACTTC.

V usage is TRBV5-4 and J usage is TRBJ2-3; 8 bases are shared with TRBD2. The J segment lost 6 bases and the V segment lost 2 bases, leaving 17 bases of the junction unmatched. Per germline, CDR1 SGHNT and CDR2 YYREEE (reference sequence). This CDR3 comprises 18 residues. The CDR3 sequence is CASSLVQGGGPVADTQYF. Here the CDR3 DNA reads TGTGCCAGCAGCTTAGTTCAGGGCGGGGGGCCGGTGGCGGATACGCAGTATTTT.

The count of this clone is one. The CDR3: CASSVGVQAMNTEAFF. CDR3 nucleotide sequence: TGTGCCAGCAGCGTAGGGGTTCAGGCCATGAACACTGAAGCTTTCTTT. The V call is TRBV9, the J call TRBJ1-1; D remains unclear. CDR1 is SGDLS, CDR2 YYNGEE, per germline. The V end lost 0 bases, the J end lost 0 bases, and 12 bases lay between the germline ends. The CDR3 is made up of 16 amino acids. Looking up the rest from reference TRBV9 and TRBJ1-1 gives the full variable domain: DSGVTQTPKHLITATGQRVTLRCSPRSGDLSVYWYQQSLDQGLQFLIQYYNGEERAKGNILERFSAQQFPDLHSELNLSSLELGDSALYFCASSVGVQAMNTEAFFGQGTRLTVV.

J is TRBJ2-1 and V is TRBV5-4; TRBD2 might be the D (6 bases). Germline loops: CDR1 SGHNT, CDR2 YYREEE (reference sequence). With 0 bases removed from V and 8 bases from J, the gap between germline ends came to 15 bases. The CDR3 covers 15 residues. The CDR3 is CASSLAGDLRDEQFF. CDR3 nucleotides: TGTGCCAGCAGCTTGGCCGGGGACTTACGCGATGAGCAGTTCTTC.

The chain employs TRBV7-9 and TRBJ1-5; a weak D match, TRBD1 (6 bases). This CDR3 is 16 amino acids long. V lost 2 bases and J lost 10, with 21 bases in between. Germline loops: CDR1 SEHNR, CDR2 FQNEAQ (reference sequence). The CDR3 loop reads CASSLWVGGAERPQHF. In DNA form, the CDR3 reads TGTGCCAGCAGCTTATGGGTAGGGGGGGCAGAGCGACCCCAGCATTTT. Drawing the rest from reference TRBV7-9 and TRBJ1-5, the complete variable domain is DTGVSQNPRHKITKRGQNVTFRCDPISEHNRLYWYRQTLGQGPEFLTYFQNEAQLEKSRLLSDRFSAERPKGSFSTLEIQRTEQGDSAMYLCASSLWVGGAERPQHFGDGTRLSIL.